Below, 6 T cell receptor beta chains from the same sample are listed, as sequenced in a study of blood T cell repertoires in COVID-19. TCRdb's copy holds only in-frame clones and misses some; the assay was immunoSEQ multiplex PCR. The sample consists of about 290,000 clones, 89% of them appearing once. Source material: PBMCs or T cells enriched from blood (not recorded which). Every receptor here comes from a woman aged 40 to 50 who had recovered from COVID-19.

The chain carries TRBV7-2 and TRBJ2-1, with 7 positions matching TRBD1. Germline CDR1 SGHTA, CDR2 FQGNSA. Germline trimming cut 8 bases from V and 9 bases from J; bases unmatched to any gene: 10. This CDR3 region has 13 residues. CDR3 bases: TGTGCCAGCTCTTCAAGGGGGCCCCGTGAGCAGTTCTTC. Its translation: CASSSRGPREQFF.

The CDR3 region is CASSRVTGVNYGYTF. In DNA, the CDR3 is TGTGCCAGTAGCCGCGTGACAGGGGTTAACTATGGCTACACCTTC. The genes are TRBV19 and TRBJ1-2, with TRBD1 matching 8 bases. The CDR3 has 15 amino acids. V lost 6 bases to trimming and J lost 1 base; unmatched junction nucleotides: 7. Germline values: CDR1 LNHDA, CDR2 SQIVND (reference sequence).

The V gene is TRBV18, the J gene TRBJ1-2; D may be TRBD1 (6 bases). There are 15 residues in the CDR3. V shed 4 bases and J shed 4 bases, with 16 bases lying between them. Germline CDR1 KGHSH, CDR2 LQKENI. CDR3: CASSLSTGQIYGYTF. As DNA, the CDR3 is TGTGCCAGCTCACTTAGTACAGGGCAAATCTATGGCTACACCTTC.

The rearrangement uses TRBV5-4 and TRBJ1-2, with a tentative D call TRBD1 (5 bases). The CDR3 has 13 residues. The V and J ends lost 4 bases and 8 bases respectively, with 15 bases between them. Germline V gene data show CDR1 as SGHNT and CDR2 as YYREEE (reference sequence). The CDR3 DNA reads TGTGCCAGCAGCCTCAGTCAGGGTGTCGGCTACACCTTC. Its protein product is CASSLSQGVGYTF.

The chain links TRBV9 to TRBJ1-3; TRBD1 is a possible D gene (5 bases). V was trimmed by 4 bases and J by 0 bases, leaving 17 bases between them. Germline V lookup: CDR1 SGDLS, CDR2 YYNGEE. There are 17 residues in the CDR3. This chain's CDR3 is CASSRTYPPRSGNTIYF. As DNA, the CDR3 is TGTGCCAGCAGCCGGACATATCCTCCCCGCTCTGGAAACACCATATATTTT.

The rearrangement links TRBV7-9 to TRBJ1-2; the D is unclear. Trimming pared 5 bases from V and 6 bases from J, leaving 10 bases between. Germline values: CDR1 SEHNR, CDR2 FQNEAQ (reference sequence). CDR3 length equals 12 residues. The CDR3 DNA reads TGTGCCAGCAGCCCCCCGGTCGATGGCTACACCTTC. As protein: CASSPPVDGYTF. The full variable domain, with the rest looked up from reference TRBV7-9 and TRBJ1-2, is DTGVSQNPRHKITKRGQNVTFRCDPISEHNRLYWYRQTLGQGPEFLTYFQNEAQLEKSRLLSDRFSAERPKGSFSTLEIQRTEQGDSAMYLCASSPPVDGYTFGSGTRLTVV.